This passage covers 25 T cell receptor beta chains from one sample sequenced in a study of control samples from healthy donors and cancer patients. Assay: immunoSEQ multiplex PCR; the TCRdb copy retains only in-frame clones and omits some. The repertoire has more than 75,000 clones, 65% to 85% of them found once; the top ten carry approximately 38%. Specimen: PBMCs. The receptors shown here come from a man between 65 and 79 years old with lung cancer.

The rearrangement uses TRBV6-5 and TRBJ1-6; possible D gene TRBD1, 6 bases. CDR1 MNHEY and CDR2 SVGAGI come from the germline V gene. The CDR3 sequence is 14 residues long. Between the trimmed V and J ends, which lost 6 bases and 6 bases, there was a span of 12 bases. CDR3 sequence reads: CASSSGQSNSPLHF. The CDR3 nucleotides are TGTGCCAGCAGCAGCGGACAGTCTAATTCACCCCTCCACTTT.

The chain uses TRBV15 and TRBJ1-4; tentative D call: TRBD1 (6 bases). Germline lookup yields CDR1 LNHNV and CDR2 YYDKDF (reference sequence). V lost 1 base and J 0 bases, leaving 12 bases between the germline ends. CDR3 length: 17 residues. CDR3 in DNA: TGTGCCACCAGCAGAGGGCAGGGGCCAACAACTAATGAAAAACTGTTTTTT. Translating gives CATSRGQGPTTNEKLFF.

The gene calls are TRBV27 and TRBJ1-6; D is perhaps TRBD1 (5 bases). CDR1 is MNHEY and CDR2 is SMNVEV in the germline V gene (reference sequence). The germline V and J ends were trimmed by 5 bases and 9 bases, with 17 bases remaining between them. CDR3 length: 15 residues. Here the CDR3 DNA reads TGTGCCAGCAGTCTCCGGGAGGGGCAGCGTTCACCCCTCCACTTT. This gives the protein CASSLREGQRSPLHF.

The chain carries TRBV6-5 and TRBJ2-7; TRBD1 aligns across 7 bases. Germline loops: CDR1 MNHEY, CDR2 SVGAGI. The CDR3 is made up of 14 amino acids. The ends lost 6 bases at V and 2 bases at J; junction bases unmatched: 7. The CDR3 reads CASSKPGTAYEQYF. In DNA, the CDR3 is TGTGCCAGCAGCAAGCCCGGGACAGCCTACGAGCAGTACTTC.

The rearrangement uses TRBV7-9 and TRBJ1-6; D is undetermined. Germline lookup yields CDR1 SEHNR and CDR2 FQNEAQ (reference sequence). This CDR3 has 13 amino acids. V lost 1 base, J lost 7 bases, and 5 bases lay in between. The CDR3 coding sequence is TGTGCCAGCAGCTTAGTGGTGAATTCACCCCTCCACTTT. It codes for CASSLVVNSPLHF.

The genes are TRBV5-6 and TRBJ2-6; D gene unclear. This CDR3 spans 17 amino acids. V gave up 2 bases and J gave up 0 bases, with 12 bases separating them. Germline V gives CDR1 SGHDT, CDR2 YYEEEE. CDR3 amino acids: CASSFGTTLSGANVLTF. The CDR3, as DNA: TGTGCCAGCAGCTTTGGCACAACCCTCTCTGGGGCCAACGTCCTGACTTTC.

This chain joins TRBV7-9 and TRBJ1-6; D is ambiguous. Germline CDR1 is SEHNR and CDR2 is FQNEAQ (reference sequence). The CDR3 has 13 amino acids. V lost 5 bases and J 9 bases, leaving 11 bases between the germline ends. DNA of the CDR3: TGTGCCAGCAGCCCGAGCGTACCTTCACCCCTCCACTTT. Translating it yields CASSPSVPSPLHF.

This clone was seen a single time. This rearrangement joins TRBV2 to TRBJ2-3; TRBD2 matches at 10 bases. The CDR3 has 14 residues. With V trimmed by 9 bases and J by 4 bases, 7 bases remained unmatched. Looked up from germline, CDR1 is SNHLY and CDR2 is FYNNEI. For the CDR3, the DNA is TGTGCCAGTCAAACTAGCGGGGCTGCAGATACGCAGTATTTT. Its protein product is CASQTSGAADTQYF. The full variable domain, its missing parts supplied by reference TRBV2 and TRBJ2-3, is EPEVTQTPSHQVTQMGQEVILRCVPISNHLYFYWYRQILGQKVEFLVSFYNNEISEKSEIFDDQFSVERPDGSNFTLKIRSTKLEDSAMYFCASQTSGAADTQYFGPGTRLTVL.

J is TRBJ2-1 and V is TRBV7-9; no firm D call. V was shortened by 2 bases and J by 0 bases, with 8 bases between the two germline ends. In germline, CDR1 is SEHNR, CDR2 FQNEAQ (reference sequence). CDR3 length: 15 amino acids. DNA of the CDR3: TGTGCCAGCAGCTTACGCCAGAGCTCCTACAATGAGCAGTTCTTC. The encoded protein is CASSLRQSSYNEQFF.

The rearrangement joins TRBV5-1 to TRBJ2-3; TRBD2 is a possible D gene (5 bases). Germline CDR1 and CDR2: SGHRS and YFSETQ. The CDR3 contains 14 residues. Trimming pared 4 bases from V and 4 bases from J, leaving 13 bases between. The chain's CDR3 is CASSATAGPDTQYF. The CDR3 DNA follows: TGCGCCAGCAGCGCCACGGCGGGCCCAGATACGCAGTATTTT. Complete variable domain (other parts from reference TRBV5-1 and TRBJ2-3): KAGVTQTPRYLIKTRGQQVTLSCSPISGHRSVSWYQQTPGQGLQFLFEYFSETQRNKGNFPGRFSGRQFSNSRSEMNVSTLELGDSALYLCASSATAGPDTQYFGPGTRLTVL.

The J gene is TRBJ1-2, the V gene TRBV10-3; D is unresolved. Trimming removed 0 bases at V and 2 bases at J, with 10 bases between. Germline loops: CDR1 ENHRY, CDR2 SYGVKD. The CDR3 extends over 15 amino acids. DNA of the CDR3: TGTGCCATCAGTGAGTCCGGCAGGCTAAACTATGGCTACACCTTC. This encodes CAISESGRLNYGYTF.

This chain links TRBV18 with TRBJ2-1, with 9 bases aligning to TRBD1. The CDR3 runs 15 residues. V lost 6 bases, J lost 3 bases, and 6 bases stayed unmatched. CDR1 is KGHSH, CDR2 LQKENI, per germline. CDR3 DNA: TGTGCCAGCTCGCCCGGGACAGGGAGCTACAATGAGCAGTTCTTC. This sequence encodes CASSPGTGSYNEQFF. The full variable domain, in which reference TRBV18 and TRBJ2-1 provide the parts outside the CDR3, is NAGVMQNPRHLVRRRGQEARLRCSPMKGHSHVYWYRQLPEEGLKFMVYLQKENIIDESGMPKERFSAEFPKEGPSILRIQQVVRGDSAAYFCASSPGTGSYNEQFFGPGTRLTVL.

This clone was seen a single time. J is TRBJ2-7 and V is TRBV14; D ambiguous. V shed 6 bases and J shed 2 bases, with 8 bases lying between them. The CDR3 contains 12 residues. Germline CDR1 reads SGHDN; CDR2 reads FVKESK. The CDR3 spells CASSPSTYEQYF. The CDR3 nucleotides read TGTGCCAGCAGTCCAAGCACCTACGAGCAGTACTTC.

This rearrangement joins TRBV7-8 to TRBJ1-6; D uncertain. V was pared by 7 bases and J by 7 bases, with 17 bases between. There are 15 residues in the CDR3. The germline V gene has CDR1 SGHVS and CDR2 FQNEAQ. The CDR3 is CASNLFSVPNSPLHF. The CDR3 DNA sequence: TGTGCCAGCAACCTTTTCTCAGTCCCCAATTCACCCCTCCACTTT. Full variable domain (rest looked up from reference TRBV7-8 and TRBJ1-6): GAGVSQSPRYKVAKRGQDVALRCDPISGHVSLFWYQQALGQGPEFLTYFQNEAQLDKSGLPSDRFFAERPEGSVSTLKIQRTQQEDSAVYLCASNLFSVPNSPLHFGNGTRLTVT.

This chain links TRBV6-2 or TRBV6-3 with TRBJ2-7, with D perhaps TRBD2 (6 bases). Trimming cost V 0 bases and J 4 bases, with 13 bases left between them. The CDR3 spans 15 residues. Germline V gives CDR1 MNHEY, CDR2 SVGEGT. DNA for the CDR3: TGTGCCAGCAGTTACTCGTCGGGGGTGTCGTACGAGCAGTACTTC. Translated, it gives CASSYSSGVSYEQYF.

The gene calls are TRBV30 and TRBJ1-6, with D possibly matching TRBD1 (5 bases). V was trimmed by 1 base and J by 5 bases, leaving 12 bases between them. Germline values: CDR1 GTSNPN, CDR2 SVGIG (reference sequence). This CDR3 is built from 15 residues. CDR3: CAWSGQPINNSPLHF. The CDR3 DNA reads as TGTGCCTGGAGTGGACAGCCCATTAATAATTCACCCCTCCACTTT.

CDR3 nucleotide sequence: TGTGCCAGCTCACGGGAACCAGCTCTTGGTGAGACCCAGTACTTC. Translated, it gives CASSREPALGETQYF. The chain employs TRBV18 and TRBJ2-5; D gene unclear. CDR1 is KGHSH, CDR2 LQKENI, per germline. V shed 4 bases and J shed 5 bases, with 17 bases lying between them. CDR3 size: 15 residues.

The chain uses TRBV19 and TRBJ1-1; 7 bases fit TRBD1. The CDR3 extends over 15 amino acids. V lost 4 bases, J lost 1 base, and 6 bases stayed unmatched. The V gene's germline CDR1 is LNHDA and CDR2 SQIVND (reference sequence). The DNA for the CDR3 is TGTGCCAGTAGTAGATGGACAGGCAGGAACACTGAAGCTTTCTTT. Translating it yields CASSRWTGRNTEAFF.

Only one count was recorded for this clone. The chain combines TRBV5-8 with TRBJ1-5, with D maybe TRBD1 (5 bases). CDR1 is SGHTS, CDR2 YDEGEE, per germline. The CDR3 has 13 amino acids. The V end was cut by 4 bases, the J end by 6 bases, with 11 bases between. The CDR3 DNA reads as TGTGCCAGCAGCCGCGGGGGTTTTCAGCCCCAGCATTTT. It encodes CASSRGGFQPQHF.

A remark on this clone: Additional DNA sequences in this sample encode the identical CDR3. The chain is built from TRBV9 and TRBJ1-2, with D unresolved. Germline V CDR1 and CDR2: SGDLS, YYNGEE. V was pared by 0 bases and J by 3 bases, with 6 bases between. The CDR3 totals 13 residues. The CDR3 DNA sequence: TGTGCCAGCAGCGTAGGAACAGACTATGGCTACACCTTC. Protein product: CASSVGTDYGYTF. The full variable domain, in which reference TRBV9 and TRBJ1-2 provide the parts outside the CDR3, is DSGVTQTPKHLITATGQRVTLRCSPRSGDLSVYWYQQSLDQGLQFLIQYYNGEERAKGNILERFSAQQFPDLHSELNLSSLELGDSALYFCASSVGTDYGYTFGSGTRLTVV.

This chain uses TRBV6-6 with TRBJ1-6, with 8 nucleotides matching TRBD1. Germline CDR1 is MNHNY and CDR2 is SVGAGI (reference sequence). Unmatched junction bases numbered 2, after V lost 4 bases and J lost 6 bases. This CDR3 is built from 14 residues. Written as DNA, the CDR3 is TGTGCCAGCAGTTCAGGGGGCGGTAATTCACCCCTCCACTTT. This sequence encodes CASSSGGGNSPLHF.

This chain joins TRBV18 and TRBJ2-7; D perhaps matches TRBD1 (6 bases). The ends were cut back, 3 bases at V and 3 bases at J, with 9 bases in the middle. The germline gives CDR1 KGHSH, CDR2 LQKENI. The CDR3 is 13 residues long. The CDR3 bases are TGTGCCAGCTCACCTACAGGGTTCTACGAGCAGTACTTC. As protein: CASSPTGFYEQYF.

The rearrangement joins TRBV9 to TRBJ1-3; D is ambiguous. The CDR3 covers 16 residues. Germline values: CDR1 SGDLS, CDR2 YYNGEE. V was shortened by 0 bases and J by 4 bases, with 14 bases between the two germline ends. The CDR3 protein is CASSVEGELSGNTIYF. The DNA for the CDR3 is TGTGCCAGCAGCGTAGAGGGCGAGCTCTCCGGAAACACCATATATTTT.

This chain joins TRBV4-1 and TRBJ2-7, with unresolved D. Germline V CDR1 and CDR2: MGHRA, YSYEKL. The CDR3 covers 14 residues. Trimming removed 4 bases at V and 6 bases at J, with 16 bases between. The CDR3 loop reads CASSLISPATEQYF. CDR3 nucleotide sequence: TGCGCCAGCAGCCTGATATCGCCAGCCACCGAGCAGTACTTC.

The CDR3 DNA reads as TGTGCCAGCAGCTTACGAGGACGGAGCTACGAGCAGTACTTC. Protein sequence: CASSLRGRSYEQYF. J is TRBJ2-7 and V is TRBV7-6; D remains unclear. The CDR3 covers 14 residues. Germline values: CDR1 SGHVS, CDR2 FNYEAQ. V was pared by 2 bases and J by 3 bases, with 11 bases between.